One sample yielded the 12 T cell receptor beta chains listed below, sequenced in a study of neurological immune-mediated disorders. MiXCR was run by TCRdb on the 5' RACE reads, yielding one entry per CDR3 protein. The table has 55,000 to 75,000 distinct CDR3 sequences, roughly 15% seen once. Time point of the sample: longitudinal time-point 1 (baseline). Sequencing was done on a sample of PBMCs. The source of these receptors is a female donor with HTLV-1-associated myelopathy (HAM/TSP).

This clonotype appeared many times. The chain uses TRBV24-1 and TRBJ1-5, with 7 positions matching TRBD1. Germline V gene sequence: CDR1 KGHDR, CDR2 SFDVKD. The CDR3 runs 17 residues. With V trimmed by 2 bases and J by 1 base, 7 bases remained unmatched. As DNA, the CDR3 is TGTGCCACCAGTGATTCTCAGGGGGGGTTCAGCAATCAGCCCCAGCATTTT. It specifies CATSDSQGGFSNQPQHF.

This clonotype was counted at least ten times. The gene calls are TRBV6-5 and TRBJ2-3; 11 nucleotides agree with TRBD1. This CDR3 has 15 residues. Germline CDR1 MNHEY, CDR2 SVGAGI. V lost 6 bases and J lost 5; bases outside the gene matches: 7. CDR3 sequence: CASSPDRGQGDTQYF. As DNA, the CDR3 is TGTGCCAGCAGCCCGGACAGGGGGCAAGGAGATACGCAGTATTTT.

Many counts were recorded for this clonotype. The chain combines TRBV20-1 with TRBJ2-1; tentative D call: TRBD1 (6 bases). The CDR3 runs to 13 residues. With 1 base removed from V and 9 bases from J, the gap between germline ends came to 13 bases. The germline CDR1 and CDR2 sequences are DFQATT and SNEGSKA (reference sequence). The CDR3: CSARGTEFSEQFF. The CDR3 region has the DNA TGCAGTGCTAGAGGGACAGAATTTTCTGAGCAGTTCTTC.

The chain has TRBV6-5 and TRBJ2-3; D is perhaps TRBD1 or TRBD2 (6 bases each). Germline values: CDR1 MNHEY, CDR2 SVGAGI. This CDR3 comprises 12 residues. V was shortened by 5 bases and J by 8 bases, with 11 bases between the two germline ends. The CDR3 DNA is TGTGCCAGCAGTAGGGGGGCTGGTACGCAGTATTTT. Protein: CASSRGAGTQYF.

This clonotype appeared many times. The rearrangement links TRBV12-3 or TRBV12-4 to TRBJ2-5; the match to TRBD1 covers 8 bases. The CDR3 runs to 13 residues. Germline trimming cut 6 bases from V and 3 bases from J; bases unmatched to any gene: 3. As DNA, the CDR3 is TGTGCCAGCAGGCTGACAGGGGAAGAGACCCAGTACTTC. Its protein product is CASRLTGEETQYF.

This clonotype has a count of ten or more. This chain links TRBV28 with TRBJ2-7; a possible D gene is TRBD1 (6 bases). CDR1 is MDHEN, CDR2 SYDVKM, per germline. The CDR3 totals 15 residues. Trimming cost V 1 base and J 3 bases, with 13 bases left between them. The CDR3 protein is CASSLSRTANYEQYF. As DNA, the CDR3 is TGTGCCAGCAGTTTATCCCGGACAGCTAACTACGAGCAGTACTTC.

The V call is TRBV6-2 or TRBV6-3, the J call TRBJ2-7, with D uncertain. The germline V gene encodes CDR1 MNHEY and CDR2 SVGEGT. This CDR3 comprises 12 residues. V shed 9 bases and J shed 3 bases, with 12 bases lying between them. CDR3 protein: CASKRNDYEQYF. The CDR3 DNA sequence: TGTGCCAGTAAGCGTAACGACTACGAGCAGTACTTC.

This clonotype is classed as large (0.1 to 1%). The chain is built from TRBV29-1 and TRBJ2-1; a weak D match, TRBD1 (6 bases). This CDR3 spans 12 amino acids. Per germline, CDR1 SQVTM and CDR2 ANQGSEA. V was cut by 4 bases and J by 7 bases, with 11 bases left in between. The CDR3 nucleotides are TGCAGCGTTGGAAATCAGGGGAATGAGCAGTTCTTC. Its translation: CSVGNQGNEQFF.

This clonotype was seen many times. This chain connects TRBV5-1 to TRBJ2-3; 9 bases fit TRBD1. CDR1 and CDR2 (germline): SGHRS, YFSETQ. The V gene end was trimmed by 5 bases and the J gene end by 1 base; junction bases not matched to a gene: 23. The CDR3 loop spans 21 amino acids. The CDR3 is CASSLTGGGRGFPSGTDTQYF. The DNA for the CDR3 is TGCGCCAGCAGTTTAACAGGGGGCGGGCGGGGGTTCCCGTCTGGCACAGATACGCAGTATTTT.

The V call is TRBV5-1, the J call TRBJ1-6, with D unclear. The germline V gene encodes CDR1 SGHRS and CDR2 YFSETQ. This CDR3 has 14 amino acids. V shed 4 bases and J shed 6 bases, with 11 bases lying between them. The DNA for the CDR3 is TGCGCCAGCAGCGGAGGGAAGGCTAATTCACCCCTCCACTTT. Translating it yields CASSGGKANSPLHF.

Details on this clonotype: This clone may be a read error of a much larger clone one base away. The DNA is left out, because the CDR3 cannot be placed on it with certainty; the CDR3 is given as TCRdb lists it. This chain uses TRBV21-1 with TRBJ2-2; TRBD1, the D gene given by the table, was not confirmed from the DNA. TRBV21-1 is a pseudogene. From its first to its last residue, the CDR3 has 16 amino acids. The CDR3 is CASSNVAGGSPGELFF.

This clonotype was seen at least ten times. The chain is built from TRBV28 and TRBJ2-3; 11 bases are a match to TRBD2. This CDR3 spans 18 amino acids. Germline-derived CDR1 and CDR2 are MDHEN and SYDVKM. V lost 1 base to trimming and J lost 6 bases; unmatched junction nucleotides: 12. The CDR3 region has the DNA TGTGCCAGCAGTTTATTCCTACTAGCGGGGGCCTCCTGGGATACGCAGTATTTT. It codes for CASSLFLLAGASWDTQYF.